This T cell receptor beta chain comes out of a study of cytomegalovirus exposure and HLA in healthy donors. The wider study: An earlier analysis identified 120 million or so unique TCR beta sequences in about 170 million T cells. Of a few hundred genotyped donors, roughly 80% grouped in the Caucasian-associated ancestry cluster. Points from the study as a whole: The study put some 150 TCR beta chains on its list as cytomegalovirus-associated. Reported performance of the classifier showed diagnosis of cytomegalovirus status with high specificity and sensitivity.

V was clipped by 5 bases and J by 2 bases, with 13 bases between them. CDR1 and CDR2 (germline): MNHEY, SMNVEV (reference sequence). The CDR3 extends over 15 amino acids. The PCR used 60 Vbeta and 13 Jbeta primers. TCRdb's copy holds only in-frame clones and misses some; the assay was immunoSEQ multiplex PCR. The sample has about 130,000 clones, 80% to 90% seen once. About this clone: No antigen is known for it.

Material: PBMCs. The V and J genes are TRBV27 and TRBJ1-5; D remains ambiguous. This clonotype originated in a woman aged 40 to 50 in good health and CMV-seropositive. CDR3 region: CASSNSGLGNQPQHF. Written as DNA, the CDR3 is TGTGCCAGCAGTAACTCCGGCCTAGGCAATCAGCCCCAGCATTTT.